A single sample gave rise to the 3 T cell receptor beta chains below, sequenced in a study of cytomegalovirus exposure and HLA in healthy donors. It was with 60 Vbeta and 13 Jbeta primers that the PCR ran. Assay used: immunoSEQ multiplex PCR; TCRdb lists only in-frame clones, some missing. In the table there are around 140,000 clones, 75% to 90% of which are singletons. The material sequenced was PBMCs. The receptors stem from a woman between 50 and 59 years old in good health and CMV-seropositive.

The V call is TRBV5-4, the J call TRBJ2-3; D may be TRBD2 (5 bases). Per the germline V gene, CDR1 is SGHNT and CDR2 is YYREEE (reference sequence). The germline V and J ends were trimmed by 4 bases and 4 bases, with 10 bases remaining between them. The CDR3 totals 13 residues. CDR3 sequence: CASSAELADTQYF. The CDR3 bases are TGTGCCAGCAGCGCCGAACTAGCAGATACGCAGTATTTT.

CDR3 sequence reads: CASSSDRRSPLHF. DNA for the CDR3: TGTGCCAGCAGCTCGGACAGGCGCTCACCCCTCCACTTT. This chain joins TRBV5-8 and TRBJ1-6; 7 bases map to TRBD1. Trimming cost V 3 bases and J 10 bases; bases outside gene matches: 4. This CDR3 spans 13 amino acids. Germline V gene lookup returns CDR1 SGHTS and CDR2 YDEGEE. Full variable domain (outside the CDR3, taken from reference TRBV5-8 and TRBJ1-6): EAGVTQSPTHLIKTRGQQATLRCSPISGHTSVYWYQQALGLGLQFLLWYDEGEERNRGNFPPRFSGRQFPNYSSELNVNALELEDSALYLCASSSDRRSPLHFGNGTRLTVT.

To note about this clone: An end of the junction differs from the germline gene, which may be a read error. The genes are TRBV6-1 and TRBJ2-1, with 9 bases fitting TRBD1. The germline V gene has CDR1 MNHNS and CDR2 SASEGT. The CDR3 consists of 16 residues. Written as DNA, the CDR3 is TGTGCCATCAGTGAAATACAGGGGGCGAGGGGCAATGAGCAGTTCTTC. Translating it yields CAISEIQGARGNEQFF.